Presented here are 25 T cell receptor beta chains from one specimen sequenced in a study of blood T cell repertoires in COVID-19. The data were produced by immunoSEQ multiplex PCR, yet TCRdb's version contains in-frame clones alone and is incomplete. The repertoire holds around 170,000 clones, with under 90% as singletons. The sequenced material came from peripheral blood. These receptor sequences come from a man younger than 45 with active or convalescent COVID-19.

The chain has TRBV28 and TRBJ1-2; D is undetermined. Germline CDR1 reads MDHEN; CDR2 reads SYDVKM. V was cut by 3 bases and J by 8 bases, with 10 bases left in between. This CDR3 is 12 amino acids long. The CDR3, as DNA: TGTGCCAGCAGTTTTGGGTGGCGGGGCTACACCTTC. Amino acids: CASSFGWRGYTF.

J is TRBJ1-5 and V is TRBV27; TRBD1 matches 9 bases. J gave up 4 bases and V 4 bases, and 11 bases lay outside the gene matches. Germline CDR1 reads MNHEY; CDR2 reads SMNVEV (reference sequence). The CDR3 spans 17 residues. The CDR3 here is CASSSPARGQGNQPQHF. In DNA, the CDR3 is TGTGCCAGCAGTTCTCCGGCCCGAGGACAGGGGAATCAGCCCCAGCATTTT.

V and J are TRBV6-5 and TRBJ1-1; D is undetermined. The CDR3 is 14 residues long. V shed 2 bases and J shed 6 bases, with 13 bases lying between them. Germline V gene data show CDR1 as MNHEY and CDR2 as SVGAGI. In DNA form, the CDR3 reads TGTGCCAGCAGTTACGACGGGGATTCTTCTGAAGCTTTCTTT. It translates to CASSYDGDSSEAFF.

The rearrangement joins TRBV6-5 to TRBJ1-3; D might be TRBD1 (5 bases). V shed 0 bases and J shed 2 bases, with 8 bases lying between them. Germline CDR1 MNHEY, CDR2 SVGAGI. The CDR3 consists of 15 residues. The CDR3 nucleotides read TGTGCCAGCAGTTACTCGTCAGGGACTGGAAACACCATATATTTT. This codes for CASSYSSGTGNTIYF.

The chain employs TRBV18 and TRBJ1-5, with 7 bases lining up with TRBD1. The CDR3 covers 15 residues. Germline V CDR1 and CDR2: KGHSH, LQKENI. The J segment lost 3 bases and the V segment lost 4 bases, leaving 6 bases of the junction unmatched. CDR3 sequence: CASSLTDRNNQPQHF. CDR3 nucleotide sequence: TGTGCCAGCTCACTCACGGACAGGAACAATCAGCCCCAGCATTTT.

The chain combines TRBV18 with TRBJ2-5; D is possibly TRBD2 (6 bases). Trimming removed 3 bases from V and 7 bases from J, with 15 bases in between. CDR1 is KGHSH and CDR2 is LQKENI in the germline V gene. The CDR3 runs 14 residues. The CDR3 is CASSPGSEEGTQYF. CDR3 nucleotide sequence: TGTGCCAGCTCACCCGGCTCCGAGGAGGGGACCCAGTACTTC.

V and J are TRBV7-9 and TRBJ2-2, with D unresolved. The CDR3 loop spans 19 amino acids. The germline V and J ends were trimmed by 5 bases and 3 bases, with 25 bases remaining between them. Germline loops: CDR1 SEHNR, CDR2 FQNEAQ (reference sequence). For the CDR3, the DNA is TGTGCCAGCAGCATTAACCTGGGTCAGGTGGCCTCGGACACCGGGGAGCTGTTTTTT. Translation gives CASSINLGQVASDTGELFF.

The chain couples TRBV7-2 to TRBJ1-3; TRBD1 matches at 7 bases. The CDR3 covers 16 residues. Germline CDR1 SGHTA, CDR2 FQGNSA. Unmatched junction bases numbered 9, after V lost 5 bases and J lost 2 bases. The CDR3 DNA follows: TGTGCCAGCAGCGTAACAGGGGCGGCTACTGGAAACACCATATATTTT. It is translated as CASSVTGAATGNTIYF.

The rearrangement uses TRBV5-1 and TRBJ1-2, with D perhaps matching TRBD1 (5 bases). The CDR3 runs 14 residues. Trimming cost V 2 bases and J 8 bases, with 16 bases left between them. Germline V lookup: CDR1 SGHRS, CDR2 YFSETQ. The CDR3: CASSFEEGRRGYTF. The CDR3, as DNA: TGCGCCAGCAGCTTCGAGGAGGGGAGACGGGGCTACACCTTC.

This chain joins TRBV4-3 and TRBJ2-3; 9 bases map to TRBD2. J lost 2 bases, V lost 8 bases, and 17 bases had no gene match. Germline V gene data show CDR1 as LGHNA and CDR2 as YSLEER. The CDR3 runs to 18 residues. CDR3 sequence: CASAYKGGSGSNTDTQYF. CDR3 bases: TGCGCCAGCGCGTATAAGGGGGGTAGCGGGAGCAACACAGATACGCAGTATTTT.

The chain links TRBV27 to TRBJ2-2, with 13 bases fitting TRBD2. Trimming removed 6 bases from V and 7 bases from J; junction bases left unmatched: 11. Germline V gene lookup returns CDR1 MNHEY and CDR2 SMNVEV (reference sequence). The CDR3 extends over 17 amino acids. DNA for the CDR3: TGTGCCAGCAGATTTAATGGACTAGCGGGAGAAGGCGGGGAGCTGTTTTTT. Translating it yields CASRFNGLAGEGGELFF.

The genes are TRBV28 and TRBJ1-2, with TRBD1 as a possible D gene (6 bases). The CDR3 covers 11 residues. V was cut by 2 bases and J by 8 bases, with 6 bases left in between. Looked up from germline, CDR1 is MDHEN and CDR2 is SYDVKM. The CDR3 spells CASSLQGGYTF. CDR3 in DNA: TGTGCCAGCAGTTTACAGGGGGGCTACACCTTC.

This clone was counted a few times. The CDR3 nucleotides are TGCAGCGCTCGACAGGGGCGCGGTAATGAAAAACTGTTTTTT. Translated, it gives CSARQGRGNEKLFF. The V call is TRBV29-1, the J call TRBJ1-4; 8 bases match TRBD1. Germline V CDR1 and CDR2: SQVTM, ANQGSEA. The CDR3 has 14 amino acids. V was clipped by 7 bases and J by 4 bases; unmatched bases: 8.

V gene TRBV3-1 (or the pseudogene TRBV3-2) combines with J gene TRBJ1-2; D not certain. Germline assignment: CDR1 LGHDT and CDR2 YNNKEL (reference sequence). V was trimmed by 1 base and J by 2 bases, leaving 14 bases between them. The CDR3 runs 16 residues. CDR3 sequence (DNA): TGTGCCAGCAGCCAAGGCGGCGGCGTTGGGAACTATGGCTACACCTTC. Protein: CASSQGGGVGNYGYTF.

V is TRBV29-1 and J is TRBJ2-3; 9 positions agree with TRBD1. V lost 5 bases, J lost 4 bases, and 7 bases stayed unmatched. The CDR3 consists of 14 residues. CDR1 and CDR2 (germline): SQVTM, ANQGSEA. In DNA form, the CDR3 reads TGCAGCGTTATTACAGGGGGCGAAGCAGATACGCAGTATTTT. Translated: CSVITGGEADTQYF.

The chain links TRBV5-1 to TRBJ1-1; TRBD1 matches at 8 bases. This CDR3 comprises 16 residues. Germline V gives CDR1 SGHRS, CDR2 YFSETQ. The V gene end was trimmed by 3 bases and the J gene end by 2 bases; junction bases not matched to a gene: 9. Here the CDR3 reads CASSSGSGTGNTEAFF. CDR3 in DNA: TGCGCCAGCAGCTCTGGTAGTGGGACAGGCAACACTGAAGCTTTCTTT.

This chain connects TRBV10-3 to TRBJ2-3; tentative D call: TRBD2 (6 bases). The CDR3 runs 16 residues. Trimming left V 4 bases short and J 6 bases short, with 20 bases between. Germline loops: CDR1 ENHRY, CDR2 SYGVKD. CDR3 in amino acids: CAISGSSSQGGDTQYF. In DNA form, the CDR3 reads TGTGCCATCAGTGGGTCTAGCTCCCAGGGAGGTGATACGCAGTATTTT.

This chain joins TRBV5-4 and TRBJ1-1, with D tentatively TRBD1 (6 bases). The V and J ends lost 0 bases and 0 bases respectively, with 21 bases between them. There are 19 residues in the CDR3. Germline CDR1 and CDR2: SGHNT and YYREEE (reference sequence). The CDR3 DNA is TGTGCCAGCAGCTTGGTAGGCATGTTGGGACACGGAGTGAACACTGAAGCTTTCTTT. This sequence encodes CASSLVGMLGHGVNTEAFF.

The genes are TRBV3-1 (or the pseudogene TRBV3-2) and TRBJ2-3; perhaps TRBD1 as D (7 bases). The CDR3 runs 15 residues. Germline CDR1 is LGHDT and CDR2 is YNNKEL (reference sequence). The V and J ends lost 1 base and 4 bases respectively, with 12 bases between them. This chain's CDR3 is CASSQVGGGADTQYF. CDR3 nucleotide sequence: TGTGCCAGCAGCCAAGTCGGAGGGGGCGCAGATACGCAGTATTTT.

This clone was seen a handful of times. The chain carries TRBV30 and TRBJ1-2; D is undetermined. The ends were cut back, 2 bases at V and 8 bases at J, with 27 bases in the middle. The germline V gene has CDR1 GTSNPN and CDR2 SVGIG (reference sequence). The CDR3 totals 17 residues. CDR3 in amino acids: CAWSLPVDGVDGEGYTF. The CDR3, as DNA: TGTGCCTGGAGTCTACCAGTCGACGGGGTGGACGGCGAGGGCTACACCTTC.

The rearrangement joins TRBV3-1 (or the pseudogene TRBV3-2) to TRBJ1-1, with 9 nucleotides matching TRBD1. With 2 bases clipped from V and 1 base from J, the junction kept 5 bases outside the gene matches. From germline, CDR1 is LGHDT and CDR2 YNNKEL (reference sequence). This CDR3 has 16 residues. The CDR3 nucleotides are TGTGCCAGCAGCCAATGGACAGGGGCTTGGAACACTGAAGCTTTCTTT. Translated, it gives CASSQWTGAWNTEAFF.

The chain combines TRBV4-1 with TRBJ1-2; 7 bases align to TRBD1. CDR3 length: 19 amino acids. CDR1 MGHRA and CDR2 YSYEKL come from the germline V gene. V lost 2 bases and J lost 5; bases outside the gene matches: 20. DNA for the CDR3: TGCGCCAGCAGCCAACCTGTTTCTATCCGGGACAGACTGCTGTATGGCTACACCTTC. Its protein product is CASSQPVSIRDRLLYGYTF.

This sequence joins TRBV27 and TRBJ1-1; D might be TRBD1 (6 bases). The length of the CDR3 is 14 residues. V was clipped by 3 bases and J by 1 base, with 9 bases between them. Germline V gene data show CDR1 as MNHEY and CDR2 as SMNVEV (reference sequence). CDR3: CASSFQGRNTEAFF. The CDR3 nucleotides are TGTGCCAGCAGTTTTCAGGGGCGGAACACTGAAGCTTTCTTT.

This chain uses TRBV28 with TRBJ2-5; TRBD1 aligns across 8 bases. The germline V gene has CDR1 MDHEN and CDR2 SYDVKM. The junction had 8 bases not matched to a gene; V was cut back by 3 bases and J by 5 bases. The CDR3 extends over 15 amino acids. The CDR3: CASSLHRGMGETQYF. The CDR3 DNA follows: TGTGCCAGCAGTTTGCACAGGGGGATGGGGGAGACCCAGTACTTC.

The genes are TRBV10-2 and TRBJ2-7; D might be TRBD1 (6 bases). Germline V lookup: CDR1 WSHSY, CDR2 SAAADI. The CDR3 sequence is 15 residues long. The V gene lost 6 bases and the J gene lost 0 bases, with 15 bases spanning the gap. The CDR3 is CASSGQSASSYEQYF. In DNA, the CDR3 is TGCGCCAGCAGCGGACAGTCCGCTAGCTCCTACGAGCAGTACTTC.